One and the same sample provided the 27 T cell receptor beta chains below, sequenced in a study of cytomegalovirus exposure and HLA in healthy donors (TCRdb year 2017). Receptor libraries were prepared by the immunoSEQ multiplex PCR assay. The multiplex PCR relied on a mix of 60 forward primers for TCR Vbeta segments and 13 reverse primers for TCR Jbeta segments. TCRdb stores this immuneACCESS table with in-frame sequences only. Part of the clones is absent; in the studies checked, under half of the shortfall reflects unresolved V genes, and no reason is known for the rest. The sample records around 190,000 clones, less than 90% of which are singletons. The ten top clones hold less than 0.4% of the sample. Sequenced: PBMCs. These receptors were obtained from a woman aged 30 to 39 in good health and CMV-seronegative.

V and J are TRBV29-1 and TRBJ2-3; D possibly corresponds to TRBD2 (7 bases). Germline V gene lookup returns CDR1 SQVTM and CDR2 ANQGSEA. The ends were cut back, 3 bases at V and 4 bases at J, with 17 bases in the middle. The CDR3 runs 15 residues. CDR3 residues: CSVEGTFGGPDTQYF. As DNA, the CDR3 is TGCAGCGTTGAGGGAACCTTCGGGGGGCCAGATACGCAGTATTTT.

The chain joins TRBV2 to TRBJ2-7; a possible D gene is TRBD1 (7 bases). Germline assignment: CDR1 SNHLY and CDR2 FYNNEI. V lost 6 bases and J 1 base, leaving 22 bases between the germline ends. The CDR3 covers 17 residues. In nucleotides, the CDR3 is TGTGCCAGCAGCAGGGGGGACGGAGGGACACCATCCTACGAGCAGTACTTC. Protein sequence: CASSRGDGGTPSYEQYF.

The chain couples TRBV25-1 to TRBJ2-2; 7 nucleotides align to TRBD1. The germline V gene encodes CDR1 MGHDK and CDR2 SYGVNS. V shed 6 bases, J shed 1 base, and the junction held 5 bases outside the gene matches. This CDR3 is 15 amino acids long. The CDR3 nucleotides are TGTGCCAGCAGGAACGACAGGGTGAACACCGGGGAGCTGTTTTTT. It codes for CASRNDRVNTGELFF.

The chain joins TRBV28 to TRBJ1-4, with a tentative D call TRBD1 (6 bases). The ends were cut back, 7 bases at V and 5 bases at J, with 29 bases in the middle. The germline CDR1 and CDR2 sequences are MDHEN and SYDVKM. CDR3 length equals 19 residues. The chain's CDR3 is CASTPDGTFKGRSNEKLFF. The CDR3 nucleotides are TGTGCCAGCACCCCGGACGGGACATTTAAGGGCCGTTCAAATGAAAAACTGTTTTTT.

This clone is a singleton in its sample. The rearrangement links TRBV7-8 to TRBJ2-3, with 8 bases matching TRBD2. V was clipped by 3 bases and J by 1 base; unmatched bases: 9. The CDR3 totals 17 residues. Looked up from germline, CDR1 is SGHVS and CDR2 is FQNEAQ. CDR3 residues: CASSFTTLLAGTDTQYF. CDR3 nucleotide sequence: TGTGCCAGCAGCTTCACAACCCTACTAGCGGGCACAGATACGCAGTATTTT.

The chain couples TRBV11-2 to TRBJ2-7; no definite D call. The CDR3 totals 14 residues. CDR1 and CDR2 (germline): SGHAT, FQNNGV. V gave up 0 bases and J gave up 2 bases, with 8 bases separating them. CDR3 protein: CASSLEAATYEQYF. The CDR3 nucleotides read TGTGCCAGCAGCTTAGAGGCCGCCACCTACGAGCAGTACTTC.

This clone was detected only a few times. The chain uses TRBV28 and TRBJ2-7; D might be TRBD1 (5 bases). The CDR3 is 14 amino acids. The V end was cut by 4 bases, the J end by 2 bases, with 12 bases between. CDR1 and CDR2 (germline): MDHEN, SYDVKM. CDR3 DNA sequence: TGTGCCAGCAGTTCTGGACATACCGCCTACGAGCAGTACTTC. Translating it yields CASSSGHTAYEQYF.

The chain links TRBV13 to TRBJ2-3; a possible D gene is TRBD2 (5 bases). This CDR3 is built from 16 residues. Trimming removed 2 bases from V and 1 base from J, with 13 bases in between. Germline values: CDR1 PRHDT, CDR2 FYEKMQ (reference sequence). The CDR3 region is CASSLHLEGGTDTQYF. DNA of the CDR3: TGTGCCAGCAGCTTACACCTCGAGGGAGGCACAGATACGCAGTATTTT.

This clone was detected only once. The chain links TRBV5-1 to TRBJ1-2, with 7 bases aligning to TRBD1. The CDR3 contains 15 residues. Germline V gives CDR1 SGHRS, CDR2 YFSETQ. The V gene end was trimmed by 2 bases and the J gene end by 4 bases; junction bases not matched to a gene: 8. CDR3 amino acids: CASSLTGTDSYGYTF. The CDR3 DNA follows: TGCGCCAGCAGCTTAACCGGGACAGACTCCTATGGCTACACCTTC.

The chain recombines TRBV5-1 with TRBJ1-1; perhaps TRBD1 as D (5 bases). The germline V gene encodes CDR1 SGHRS and CDR2 YFSETQ. Trimming shortened V by 2 bases and J by 4 bases, and 12 bases separated the two germline ends. CDR3 length: 14 amino acids. CDR3 amino acids: CASSFIGTGTEAFF. The DNA for the CDR3 is TGCGCCAGCAGCTTTATAGGGACTGGCACTGAAGCTTTCTTT.

The CDR3 DNA follows: TGTGCCAGTAGTTCTGGGACTCTTAGCACAGATACGCAGTATTTT. Translated: CASSSGTLSTDTQYF. V and J are TRBV19 and TRBJ2-3, with a weak D call TRBD2 (6 bases). Germline-derived CDR1 and CDR2 are LNHDA and SQIVND (reference sequence). CDR3 length: 15 amino acids. V lost 5 bases, J lost 0 bases, and 12 bases lay in between.

V gene TRBV19 combines with J gene TRBJ2-1; no firm D call. Trimming pared 5 bases from V and 0 bases from J, leaving 8 bases between. The CDR3 loop spans 14 amino acids. Germline lookup yields CDR1 LNHDA and CDR2 SQIVND (reference sequence). As DNA, the CDR3 is TGTGCCAGTAGTGACTTGAGCTCCTACAATGAGCAGTTCTTC. It is translated as CASSDLSSYNEQFF.

This chain uses TRBV4-1 with TRBJ2-1; 12 bases match TRBD2. This CDR3 region has 20 residues. The V segment lost 3 bases and the J segment 5 bases; nucleotides outside the gene matches: 17. CDR1 is MGHRA and CDR2 is YSYEKL in the germline V gene. DNA for the CDR3: TGCGCCAGCAGCCAGTCCTCCGGGACTAGCGGGTTCCAACGGAACAATGAGCAGTTCTTC. This gives the protein CASSQSSGTSGFQRNNEQFF.

The rearrangement links TRBV2 to TRBJ1-2; a possible D gene is TRBD1 (5 bases). V lost 6 bases to trimming and J lost 3 bases, with 20 bases between them. The CDR3 is 16 residues long. Per germline, CDR1 SNHLY and CDR2 FYNNEI. The CDR3 DNA follows: TGTGCCAGCAGGGGGCCCTACGTCGAAGGGGACTATGGCTACACCTTC. This sequence encodes CASRGPYVEGDYGYTF.

The V and J genes are TRBV15 and TRBJ2-1; 10 bases are shared with TRBD2. This CDR3 spans 15 amino acids. J lost 5 bases, V lost 0 bases, and 1 base had no gene match. Germline loops: CDR1 LNHNV, CDR2 YYDKDF (reference sequence). The CDR3 protein is CATSRDLAGDNEQFF. CDR3 coding DNA: TGTGCCACCAGCAGAGATCTAGCGGGAGACAATGAGCAGTTCTTC. Variable domain in full (rest from reference TRBV15 and TRBJ2-1): DAMVIQNPRYQVTQFGKPVTLSCSQTLNHNVMYWYQQKSSQAPKLLFHYYDKDFNNEADTPDNFQSRRPNTSFCFLDIRSPGLGDTAMYLCATSRDLAGDNEQFFGPGTRLTVL.

The rearrangement joins TRBV6-5 to TRBJ1-4, with TRBD1 as a possible D gene (5 bases). The CDR3 spans 16 residues. The germline V gene encodes CDR1 MNHEY and CDR2 SVGAGI. The V and J ends lost 3 bases and 3 bases respectively, with 14 bases between them. The CDR3 nucleotides are TGTGCCAGCAGTTATACTCGCGGGGCACCTAATGAAAAACTGTTTTTT. This sequence encodes CASSYTRGAPNEKLFF.

The chain carries TRBV4-1 and TRBJ2-1; 8 nucleotides agree with TRBD1. CDR1 and CDR2 from the germline V gene are MGHRA and YSYEKL. V shed 2 bases and J 7 bases; nucleotides not matched to a gene: 7. CDR3 length: 15 residues. CDR3 nucleotide sequence: TGCGCCAGCAGCCAAACAGGGGGAAGACAAAATGAGCAGTTCTTC. Encoded protein: CASSQTGGRQNEQFF.

This clone was seen a handful of times. This sequence joins TRBV27 and TRBJ2-1; D is uncertain. Germline lookup yields CDR1 MNHEY and CDR2 SMNVEV (reference sequence). CDR3 length: 14 residues. Trimming shortened V by 3 bases and J by 7 bases, and 13 bases separated the two germline ends. The DNA for the CDR3 is TGTGCCAGCAGTTTGACTCTCGCTGGGAATGAGCAGTTCTTC. Protein sequence: CASSLTLAGNEQFF.

The V call is TRBV27, the J call TRBJ2-1; 8 bases match TRBD1. V gave up 0 bases and J gave up 7 bases; unmatched junction bases: 5. CDR1 and CDR2 from the germline V gene are MNHEY and SMNVEV (reference sequence). CDR3 length equals 15 residues. The CDR3: CASSLSQGVGNEQFF. In DNA, the CDR3 is TGTGCCAGCAGTTTATCACAGGGGGTGGGAAATGAGCAGTTCTTC.

This rearrangement joins TRBV6-1 to TRBJ2-5; TRBD1 aligns across 12 bases. Trimming at V came to 3 bases and at J to 6 bases, leaving 8 bases not matched to a gene. The CDR3 covers 16 residues. In germline, CDR1 is MNHNS, CDR2 SASEGT. The DNA of the CDR3 is TGTGCCAGCAGTGAGAGGGGGACAGGGGGCAGGCAGACCCAGTACTTC. It encodes CASSERGTGGRQTQYF.

This chain links TRBV7-8 with TRBJ1-1; TRBD1 matches 7 bases. The CDR3 loop spans 15 amino acids. The V gene end was trimmed by 2 bases and the J gene end by 0 bases; junction bases not matched to a gene: 3. Germline CDR1 is SGHVS and CDR2 is FQNEAQ. This CDR3 is CASSLPGQMNTEAFF. The CDR3 DNA reads TGTGCCAGCAGCTTACCGGGACAGATGAACACTGAAGCTTTCTTT.

V is TRBV28 and J is TRBJ2-3; possible D gene TRBD1, 6 bases. V was trimmed by 6 bases and J by 14 bases, leaving 27 bases between them. The CDR3 spans 15 residues. Germline CDR1 and CDR2: MDHEN and SYDVKM. The CDR3 DNA reads as TGTGCCAGCAGCCGAACACCCGCCCGGACAGTCCAGCCGTATTTT. This sequence encodes CASSRTPARTVQPYF.

The chain employs TRBV4-1 and TRBJ2-3; D might be TRBD1 (5 bases). The CDR3 is 13 amino acids. The V end lost 0 bases, the J end lost 6 bases, and 7 bases lay between the germline ends. Germline assignment: CDR1 MGHRA and CDR2 YSYEKL. In DNA form, the CDR3 reads TGCGCCAGCAGCCAAGAGGGGCGGGATACGCAGTATTTT. This encodes CASSQEGRDTQYF.

The chain is built from TRBV7-9 and TRBJ2-7; possibly TRBD1 for D (5 bases). The CDR3 sequence is 13 residues long. The V end was cut by 1 base, the J end by 2 bases, with 6 bases between. The germline V gene has CDR1 SEHNR and CDR2 FQNEAQ (reference sequence). CDR3 DNA sequence: TGTGCCAGCAGCTTAGAGGGGACCTACGAGCAGTACTTC. Amino acid sequence: CASSLEGTYEQYF.

This clone was counted between two and nine times. The rearrangement joins TRBV5-1 to TRBJ2-7; D is possibly TRBD1 (5 bases). Between the trimmed V and J ends, which lost 2 bases and 2 bases, there was a span of 8 bases. CDR1 is SGHRS and CDR2 is YFSETQ in the germline V gene. This CDR3 is 13 amino acids long. The CDR3 nucleotides are TGCGCCAGCAGCTTACAGACAGCCTACGAGCAGTACTTC. Residues: CASSLQTAYEQYF. The full variable domain, completed using reference TRBV5-1 and TRBJ2-7, is KAGVTQTPRYLIKTRGQQVTLSCSPISGHRSVSWYQQTPGQGLQFLFEYFSETQRNKGNFPGRFSGRQFSNSRSEMNVSTLELGDSALYLCASSLQTAYEQYFGPGTRLTVT.

Concerning this clone: The same CDR3 is also encoded by other DNA sequences in this sample. The chain has TRBV18 and TRBJ2-7; D possibly corresponds to TRBD1 (5 bases). CDR3 length: 14 residues. Looked up from germline, CDR1 is KGHSH and CDR2 is LQKENI. V lost 3 bases to trimming and J lost 3 bases, with 12 bases between them. The CDR3 here is CASSPSGDSYEQYF. The CDR3 region has the DNA TGTGCCAGCTCACCTTCTGGAGACAGCTACGAGCAGTACTTC.

V is TRBV7-8 and J is TRBJ1-5; D perhaps matches TRBD1 (5 bases). Looked up from germline, CDR1 is SGHVS and CDR2 is FQNEAQ. V lost 0 bases and J 5 bases, leaving 14 bases between the germline ends. The CDR3 consists of 16 residues. The CDR3 protein is CASSLARGIADQPQHF. In nucleotides, the CDR3 is TGTGCCAGCAGCTTAGCGCGGGGGATTGCGGATCAGCCCCAGCATTTT.